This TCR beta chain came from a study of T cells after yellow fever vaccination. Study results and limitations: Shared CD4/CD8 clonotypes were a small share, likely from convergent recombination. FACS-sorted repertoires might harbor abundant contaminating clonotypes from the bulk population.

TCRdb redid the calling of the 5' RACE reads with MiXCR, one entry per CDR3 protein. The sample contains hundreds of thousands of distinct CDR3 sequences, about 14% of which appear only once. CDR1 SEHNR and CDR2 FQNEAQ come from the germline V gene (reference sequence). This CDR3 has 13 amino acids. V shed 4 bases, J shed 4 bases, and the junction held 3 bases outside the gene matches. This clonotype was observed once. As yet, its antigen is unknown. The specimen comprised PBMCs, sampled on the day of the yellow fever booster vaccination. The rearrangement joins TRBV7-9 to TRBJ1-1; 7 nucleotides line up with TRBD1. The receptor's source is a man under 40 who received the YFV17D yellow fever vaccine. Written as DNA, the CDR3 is TGTGCCAGCAGCTGGGACAGCGTCACTGAAGCTTTCTTT. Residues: CASSWDSVTEAFF.